This T cell receptor (beta chain) was profiled in a study of cytomegalovirus exposure and HLA in healthy donors. Study findings and constraints: Most of the TCR beta V segments (in an earlier analysis) were productive either about 87% or about 30% of the time.

A word on this clone: Its antigen is undetermined.

With V trimmed by 6 bases and J by 13 bases, 9 bases remained unmatched. This CDR3 is 13 amino acids long. CDR1 is MNHEY, CDR2 SVGAGI, per germline. It was with 60 Vbeta and 13 Jbeta primers that the PCR ran. The repertoire was sequenced with immunoSEQ multiplex PCR; TCRdb's copy has only in-frame clones and lacks some. Of around 190,000 clones detected, around 77% appear once; the ten largest clones hold over 2%. V gene TRBV6-5 combines with J gene TRBJ1-6; 7 positions match TRBD1. Sample: PBMCs. The sequence was obtained from a man aged 55-75 years in good health and CMV-seronegative. The CDR3 sequence: CASSKTGNGPLHF. CDR3 nucleotides: TGTGCCAGCAGCAAGACAGGGAACGGGCCCCTCCACTTT.